These T cell receptor beta chains were read from a single sample in a study of CD8+CD57+ T cells in acquired aplastic anemia. MiXCR was run by TCRdb on the reads, yielding one entry per CDR3 protein. The data contain 200,000 to 250,000 distinct CDR3 sequences, almost 50% of them singletons. Source material: sorted CD4+, CD8+, or CD8+CD57+ T cells (not recorded which) from PBMCs. These TCRs come from a human donor with aplastic anemia. CDR3s include the opening cysteine and the closing phenylalanine or tryptophan. Each record gives: CDR3 protein, CDR3 DNA, V gene, clone size, D gene, J gene. The D gene is left open where the match is weak. Some rows have no size entry. The others give once, few or many, or a class for an expanded clone.

cdr3_aa: CASSIEGGTSRTQYF; cdr3_nt: TGTGCCAGTAGTATAGAGGGGGGTACCTCTAGGACCCAGTACTTC; v_call: TRBV19; clone_size: -; d_call: -; j_call: TRBJ2-5
cdr3_aa: CSARDGGGHNYEQYF; cdr3_nt: TGCAGTGCTAGAGATGGCGGGGGGCACAACTACGAGCAGTACTTC; v_call: TRBV20-1; clone_size: many; d_call: TRBD2; j_call: TRBJ2-7
cdr3_aa: CASSEDESNSPLHF; cdr3_nt: TGTGCCAGCAGTGAGGATGAGAGTAATTCACCCCTCCACTTT; v_call: TRBV6-1; clone_size: few; d_call: -; j_call: TRBJ1-6
cdr3_aa: CASSPPGDTQYF; cdr3_nt: TGTGCCAGCAGCCCCCCAGGGGATACGCAGTATTTT; v_call: TRBV25-1; clone_size: -; d_call: -; j_call: TRBJ2-3
cdr3_aa: CSVAFGIYTEAFF; cdr3_nt: TGCAGCGTTGCGTTTGGGATTTACACTGAAGCTTTCTTT; v_call: TRBV29-1; clone_size: many; d_call: -; j_call: TRBJ1-1
cdr3_aa: CASSKTWGFEETQYF; cdr3_nt: TGTGCCAGCAGTAAGACTTGGGGGTTTGAAGAGACCCAGTACTTC; v_call: TRBV6-5; clone_size: many; d_call: -; j_call: TRBJ2-5
cdr3_aa: CASSRTEYEQYF; cdr3_nt: TGTGCCAGCAGCAGGACAGAATACGAGCAGTACTTC; v_call: TRBV13; clone_size: many; d_call: -; j_call: TRBJ2-7
cdr3_aa: CASSIGSRGRSNEQYF; cdr3_nt: TGTGCCAGTAGTATAGGAAGCAGGGGGCGCTCAAACGAGCAGTACTTC; v_call: TRBV19; clone_size: many; d_call: TRBD1; j_call: TRBJ2-7
cdr3_aa: CASSRGLTGELFF; cdr3_nt: TGCGCCAGCAGCCGCGGGCTCACCGGGGAGCTGTTTTTT; v_call: TRBV5-1; clone_size: many; d_call: -; j_call: TRBJ2-2
cdr3_aa: CSARPDRNTEAFF; cdr3_nt: TGCAGTGCTAGACCGGACAGGAACACTGAAGCTTTCTTT; v_call: TRBV20-1; clone_size: -; d_call: -; j_call: TRBJ1-1
cdr3_aa: CASSFEGDTQYF; cdr3_nt: TGTGCCAGCAGCTTTGAGGGAGATACGCAGTATTTT; v_call: TRBV7-3; clone_size: many; d_call: -; j_call: TRBJ2-3
cdr3_aa: CASRAGGRVLNTEAFF; cdr3_nt: TGTGCCAGCAGAGCAGGGGGACGGGTTTTAAACACTGAAGCTTTCTTT; v_call: TRBV6-1; clone_size: -; d_call: TRBD1; j_call: TRBJ1-1
cdr3_aa: CASSGASGGITSTDTQYF; cdr3_nt: TGCGCCAGCAGCGGGGCTAGCGGGGGGATTACCAGCACAGATACGCAGTATTTT; v_call: TRBV5-1; clone_size: many; d_call: TRBD2; j_call: TRBJ2-3
cdr3_aa: CASSPGGAGSPLHF; cdr3_nt: TGTGCCAGCTCCCCTGGGGGGGCCGGTTCACCCCTCCACTTT; v_call: TRBV18; clone_size: many; d_call: -; j_call: TRBJ1-6
cdr3_aa: CASSEQGMFGEKLFF; cdr3_nt: TGTGCCAGCAGTGAACAGGGAATGTTCGGTGAAAAACTGTTTTTT; v_call: TRBV2; clone_size: -; d_call: -; j_call: TRBJ1-4
cdr3_aa: CASSLVPLSGPRGAKNIQYF; cdr3_nt: TGTGCCAGCAGCTTAGTCCCCCTTAGCGGGCCCCGCGGGGCCAAAAACATTCAGTACTTC; v_call: TRBV7-2; clone_size: -; d_call: TRBD2; j_call: TRBJ2-4
cdr3_aa: CAISEPQGIWHGYTF; cdr3_nt: TGTGCCATCAGTGAGCCACAAGGTATTTGGCATGGCTACACCTTC; v_call: TRBV10-3; clone_size: -; d_call: -; j_call: TRBJ1-2
cdr3_aa: CSSWTANYGYTF; cdr3_nt: TGCAGTTCGTGGACCGCCAACTATGGCTACACCTTC; v_call: TRBV20-1; clone_size: -; d_call: -; j_call: TRBJ1-2
cdr3_aa: CGSGGGPNEKLFF; cdr3_nt: TGTGGTTCAGGTGGAGGCCCTAATGAAAAACTGTTTTTT; v_call: TRBV28; clone_size: few; d_call: -; j_call: TRBJ1-4
cdr3_aa: CASSLAAFTSTDTQYF; cdr3_nt: TGTGCCAGCAGCCTTGCTGCCTTCACTAGCACAGATACGCAGTATTTT; v_call: TRBV14; clone_size: -; d_call: -; j_call: TRBJ2-3
cdr3_aa: CSLSQPQETQYF; cdr3_nt: TGCAGCTTAAGTCAGCCCCAAGAGACCCAGTACTTC; v_call: TRBV29-1; clone_size: -; d_call: -; j_call: TRBJ2-5
cdr3_aa: CASSEQGGRSYGYTF; cdr3_nt: TGTGCCAGCAGTGAACAAGGGGGCCGGAGCTATGGCTACACCTTC; v_call: TRBV6-5; clone_size: -; d_call: TRBD1; j_call: TRBJ1-2
cdr3_aa: CASSTGQGAINYGYTF; cdr3_nt: TGCGCCAGCAGCACCGGACAGGGGGCGATTAACTATGGCTACACCTTC; v_call: TRBV5-1; clone_size: -; d_call: TRBD1; j_call: TRBJ1-2
cdr3_aa: CATMRLQRGQGAKQPQHF; cdr3_nt: TGTGCCACTATGCGTCTTCAAAGGGGACAGGGGGCTAAACAGCCCCAGCATTTT; v_call: TRBV19; clone_size: -; d_call: TRBD1; j_call: TRBJ1-5
cdr3_aa: CASSSDGYQPQHF; cdr3_nt: TGTGCCAGCAGTTCGGACGGTTATCAGCCCCAGCATTTT; v_call: TRBV5-8; clone_size: many; d_call: -; j_call: TRBJ1-5
cdr3_aa: CASSHQGRKGEAFF; cdr3_nt: TGTGCCAGCAGCCATCAGGGCCGAAAGGGTGAAGCTTTCTTT; v_call: TRBV7-9; clone_size: -; d_call: -; j_call: TRBJ1-1
cdr3_aa: CASSLGGLTGREEQYF; cdr3_nt: TGTGCCAGCAGCTTAGGGGGCCTGACAGGGAGGGAGGAGCAGTACTTC; v_call: TRBV7-9; clone_size: many; d_call: -; j_call: TRBJ2-7
cdr3_aa: CASSPTSYNEQFF; cdr3_nt: TGTGCCAGCAGCCCGACATCCTACAATGAGCAGTTCTTC; v_call: TRBV5-8; clone_size: many; d_call: -; j_call: TRBJ2-1
cdr3_aa: CASSQEGPANYGYTF; cdr3_nt: TGTGCCAGCAGCCAAGAAGGGCCCGCTAACTATGGCTACACCTTC; v_call: TRBV7-2; clone_size: -; d_call: -; j_call: TRBJ1-2
cdr3_aa: CASRPRGGYLGSYNSPLHF; cdr3_nt: TGTGCCAGCAGACCCAGGGGGGGATATTTAGGCTCCTATAATTCACCCCTCCACTTT; v_call: TRBV2; clone_size: many; d_call: TRBD1; j_call: TRBJ1-6
cdr3_aa: CASSGDSQETQYF; cdr3_nt: TGTGCCAGCAGTGGCGACAGCCAAGAGACCCAGTACTTC; v_call: TRBV2; clone_size: many; d_call: -; j_call: TRBJ2-5
cdr3_aa: CASSLRGVNTEAFF; cdr3_nt: TGTGCCAGCAGCTTAAGGGGAGTGAACACTGAAGCTTTCTTT; v_call: TRBV5-4; clone_size: -; d_call: -; j_call: TRBJ1-1
cdr3_aa: CASSPTATNEKLFF; cdr3_nt: TGTGCCAGCAGCCCTACAGCAACTAATGAAAAACTGTTTTTT; v_call: TRBV9; clone_size: -; d_call: -; j_call: TRBJ1-4
cdr3_aa: CASSPNSQPNTGELFF; cdr3_nt: TGTGCCAGCAGCCCTAACAGTCAGCCGAACACCGGGGAGCTGTTTTTT; v_call: TRBV7-6; clone_size: -; d_call: -; j_call: TRBJ2-2
cdr3_aa: CASSERSASGYEQYF; cdr3_nt: TGCGCCAGCAGTGAGAGATCGGCTAGCGGCTACGAGCAGTACTTC; v_call: TRBV10-1; clone_size: once; d_call: TRBD2; j_call: TRBJ2-7
cdr3_aa: CASSLVVTTGRYGYTF; cdr3_nt: TGTGCCAGCAGCTTGGTGGTGACCACAGGCCGCTATGGCTACACCTTC; v_call: TRBV5-6; clone_size: many; d_call: -; j_call: TRBJ1-2
cdr3_aa: CASSLANPLRETQYF; cdr3_nt: TGTGCCAGCAGCTTAGCCAACCCCTTGAGGGAGACCCAGTACTTC; v_call: TRBV7-9; clone_size: many; d_call: -; j_call: TRBJ2-5
cdr3_aa: CASSFSSGGRGEAFF; cdr3_nt: TGTGCCAGTAGTTTCTCTAGTGGGGGCCGAGGTGAAGCTTTCTTT; v_call: TRBV19; clone_size: -; d_call: -; j_call: TRBJ1-1
cdr3_aa: CASSQVGETEAFF; cdr3_nt: TGTGCCAGCAGCCAAGTAGGGGAGACTGAAGCTTTCTTT; v_call: TRBV3-1; clone_size: -; d_call: -; j_call: TRBJ1-1
cdr3_aa: CASSTRDPPAGELFF; cdr3_nt: TGTGCCAGCAGCACCCGGGACCCCCCTGCCGGGGAGCTGTTTTTT; v_call: TRBV9; clone_size: many; d_call: -; j_call: TRBJ2-2
cdr3_aa: CASLGTGSRVNYGYTF; cdr3_nt: TGTGCCAGCCTCGGGACAGGGAGCAGGGTGAACTATGGCTACACCTTC; v_call: TRBV2; clone_size: -; d_call: TRBD1; j_call: TRBJ1-2
cdr3_aa: CASSQAHSDRYSPLHF; cdr3_nt: TGCGCCAGCAGCCAAGCACACTCGGACAGGTATTCACCCCTCCACTTT; v_call: TRBV4-3; clone_size: few; d_call: TRBD1; j_call: TRBJ1-6
cdr3_aa: CATLVSYNSPLHF; cdr3_nt: TGTGCCACGTTGGTCTCCTATAATTCACCCCTCCACTTT; v_call: TRBV6-1; clone_size: many; d_call: -; j_call: TRBJ1-6
cdr3_aa: CASSIRDSPISPLHF; cdr3_nt: TGTGCCAGCAGCATCCGGGACTCACCGATTTCACCCCTCCACTTT; v_call: TRBV9; clone_size: -; d_call: -; j_call: TRBJ1-6
cdr3_aa: CASTNQWDRGHSGELFF; cdr3_nt: TGTGCCAGCACCAATCAATGGGACAGGGGCCATAGCGGGGAGCTGTTTTTT; v_call: TRBV7-8; clone_size: -; d_call: TRBD1; j_call: TRBJ2-2
cdr3_aa: CASAKRATYEQYF; cdr3_nt: TGTGCCAGCGCCAAGAGGGCCACGTACGAGCAGTACTTC; v_call: TRBV2; clone_size: -; d_call: -; j_call: TRBJ2-7
cdr3_aa: CASSYTLSGAMNQETQYF; cdr3_nt: TGTGCCAGCAGTTACACCCTCTCAGGGGCTATGAACCAAGAGACCCAGTACTTC; v_call: TRBV6-5; clone_size: -; d_call: -; j_call: TRBJ2-5
cdr3_aa: CASSLGVGDGGTGELFF; cdr3_nt: TGCGCCAGCAGCTTGGGTGTCGGAGATGGGGGCACCGGGGAGCTGTTTTTT; v_call: TRBV5-1; clone_size: many; d_call: -; j_call: TRBJ2-2
cdr3_aa: CAKPGQGLEQYF; cdr3_nt: TGCGCCAAACCGGGACAGGGGTTGGAGCAGTACTTC; v_call: TRBV5-1; clone_size: -; d_call: TRBD1; j_call: TRBJ2-7
cdr3_aa: CASKWGMDRSYNEQFF; cdr3_nt: TGTGCCAGTAAGTGGGGCATGGACCGCTCCTACAATGAGCAGTTCTTC; v_call: TRBV19; clone_size: -; d_call: -; j_call: TRBJ2-1
cdr3_aa: CASSSGQGAYQETQYF; cdr3_nt: TGTGCCAGCAGCAGCGGACAGGGGGCGTACCAAGAGACCCAGTACTTC; v_call: TRBV7-9; clone_size: many; d_call: TRBD1; j_call: TRBJ2-5
cdr3_aa: CSARDRASGYTF; cdr3_nt: TGCAGTGCTCGCGACCGGGCGTCTGGCTACACCTTC; v_call: TRBV20-1; clone_size: -; d_call: -; j_call: TRBJ1-2
cdr3_aa: CASRAGTSTYEQYF; cdr3_nt: TGTGCCAGCAGGGCCGGGACCTCTACCTACGAGCAGTACTTC; v_call: TRBV7-8; clone_size: many; d_call: -; j_call: TRBJ2-7
cdr3_aa: CAISESWGATNTEAFF; cdr3_nt: TGTGCCATCAGTGAGTCTTGGGGGGCCACGAACACTGAAGCTTTCTTT; v_call: TRBV10-3; clone_size: many; d_call: -; j_call: TRBJ1-1
cdr3_aa: CASSSGGGSTDTQYF; cdr3_nt: TGTGCCAGCAGCTCAGGGGGGGGGAGCACAGATACGCAGTATTTT; v_call: TRBV5-5; clone_size: -; d_call: -; j_call: TRBJ2-3
cdr3_aa: CSVDQDRGRRSETQYF; cdr3_nt: TGCAGCGTTGATCAGGACAGGGGGCGTAGGTCGGAGACCCAGTACTTC; v_call: TRBV29-1; clone_size: few; d_call: TRBD1; j_call: TRBJ2-5